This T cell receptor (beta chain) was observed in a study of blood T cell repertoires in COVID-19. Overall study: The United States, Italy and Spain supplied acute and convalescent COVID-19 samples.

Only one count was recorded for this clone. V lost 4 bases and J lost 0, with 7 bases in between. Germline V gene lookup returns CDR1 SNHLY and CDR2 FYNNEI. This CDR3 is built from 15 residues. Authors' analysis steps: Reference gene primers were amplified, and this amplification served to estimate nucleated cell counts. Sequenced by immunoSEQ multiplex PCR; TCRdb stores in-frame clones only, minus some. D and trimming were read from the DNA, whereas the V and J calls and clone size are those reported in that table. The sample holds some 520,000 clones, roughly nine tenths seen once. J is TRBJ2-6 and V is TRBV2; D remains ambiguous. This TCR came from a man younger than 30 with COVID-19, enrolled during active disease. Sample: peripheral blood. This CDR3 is CASSGVFSGANVLTF. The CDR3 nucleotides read TGTGCCAGCAGTGGTGTCTTCTCTGGGGCCAACGTCCTGACTTTC.